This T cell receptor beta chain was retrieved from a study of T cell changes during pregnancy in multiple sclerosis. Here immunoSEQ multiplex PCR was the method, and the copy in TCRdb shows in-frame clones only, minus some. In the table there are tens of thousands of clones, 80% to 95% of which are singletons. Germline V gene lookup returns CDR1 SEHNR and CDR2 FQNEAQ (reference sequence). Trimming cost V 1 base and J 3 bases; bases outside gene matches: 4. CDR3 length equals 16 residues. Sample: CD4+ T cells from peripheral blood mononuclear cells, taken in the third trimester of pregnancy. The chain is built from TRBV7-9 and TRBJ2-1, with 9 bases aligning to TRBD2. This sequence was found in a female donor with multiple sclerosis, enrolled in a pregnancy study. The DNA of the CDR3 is TGTGCCAGCAGCTTAGGGCTAGCGGGGAACTACAATGAGCAGTTCTTC. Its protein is CASSLGLAGNYNEQFF.